This note documents a single T cell receptor (beta chain) sequence. The sample comes from a study of control samples from healthy donors and cancer patients. Trimming shortened V by 0 bases and J by 5 bases, and 20 bases separated the two germline ends. Per the germline V gene, CDR1 is SGDLS and CDR2 is YYNGEE. The length of the CDR3 is 17 residues. Here immunoSEQ multiplex PCR was the method, and the copy in TCRdb shows in-frame clones only, minus some. The table shows 120,000 or so clones, with approximately 89% occurring only once. The J gene is TRBJ1-2, the V gene TRBV9; tentatively, D is TRBD1 (5 bases). The receptor's source is a man aged 18 to 30 in good health. The sample consisted of blood. The CDR3 coding sequence is TGTGCCAGCAGCGTAGCGTCCGACATAGGGGCGTGGTATGGCTACACCTTC. Protein sequence: CASSVASDIGAWYGYTF.